This T cell receptor (beta chain) was sequenced for a study of PD-1 blockade in classical Hodgkin lymphoma. Notes on the study in general: Patients who responded completely had about the same baseline diversity as newly diagnosed patients. Newly diagnosed patients were reported to start with lower TCR diversity than healthy donors.

After autologous stem cell transplantation all patients relapsed, and prior brentuximab vedotin exposure differed between cohorts. By magnetic negative selection, CD4+ T cells were purified from thawed PBMCs. Assay used: immunoSEQ multiplex PCR; TCRdb lists only in-frame clones, some missing. The sample includes several thousand clones, 80% to 85% of them seen just once. To note about this clone: The antigen remains undetermined.

In germline, CDR1 is ENHRY, CDR2 SYGVKD. V was trimmed by 6 bases and J by 3 bases, leaving 13 bases between them. The CDR3 length is 14 residues. The input for sequencing was CD4+ T cells from blood, taken at baseline. The source of this sequence is a human donor with classical Hodgkin lymphoma. The chain uses TRBV10-3 and TRBJ2-3, with D perhaps assigned TRBD1 or TRBD2 (5 bases each). CDR3 in amino acids: CAISPGRQTDTQYF. CDR3 bases: TGTGCCATCAGCCCGGGGCGACAAACAGATACGCAGTATTTT.